This T cell receptor (beta chain) is from a study of cytomegalovirus exposure and HLA in healthy donors. Study in general: An earlier analysis found 100 million or so unique TCR beta sequences from 150 million to 200 million T cells.

Primers included in the PCR were 60 Vbeta and 13 Jbeta primers. Method: immunoSEQ multiplex PCR; TCRdb's copy keeps in-frame clones and lacks some. The table includes about 130,000 clones, around 75% detected once. Study-level results: Later work showed greater clonal expansion in HLA-associated TCR beta chains than in equally common others. Most TCR sequences were seen very rarely across donors, but some public TCRs occurred in many.

The count of this clone is one. The antigen remains unidentified. The CDR3 sequence is 15 residues long. Germline V lookup: CDR1 SGHTA, CDR2 FQGNSA. The V and J ends lost 5 bases and 5 bases, in that order; junction bases with no gene match: 8. The chain couples TRBV7-2 to TRBJ2-3; 9 bases line up with TRBD1. This sequence was found in a woman in her 50s in good health and CMV-seronegative. Sequenced sample: PBMCs. Here the CDR3 reads CASSHRDRVVDTQYF. DNA for the CDR3: TGTGCCAGCAGCCACCGGGACAGGGTGGTAGATACGCAGTATTTT.